The TCR beta chain under discussion was sequenced for a study of blood T cell repertoires in COVID-19. This clone has just one count. Profiling relied on immunoSEQ multiplex PCR, and the TCRdb table lists in-frame clones only, not all of them. The sample has under 300,000 clones; approximately 85% are singletons. CDR1 is SGHDT and CDR2 is YYEEEE in the germline V gene. V was pared by 0 bases and J by 6 bases, with 8 bases between. The CDR3 runs to 13 residues. Ages ranged from roughly 18 to 100 years, with residence in 24 US areas. Sequenced: PBMCs or T cells enriched from blood (not recorded which). The TCR was taken from a woman aged 45 to 65 who had recovered from COVID-19. The V and J genes are TRBV5-6 and TRBJ2-3; D might be TRBD2 (5 bases). CDR3 nucleotides: TGTGCCAGCAGCTTGGATACTAGGGATACGCAGTATTTT. As protein: CASSLDTRDTQYF.